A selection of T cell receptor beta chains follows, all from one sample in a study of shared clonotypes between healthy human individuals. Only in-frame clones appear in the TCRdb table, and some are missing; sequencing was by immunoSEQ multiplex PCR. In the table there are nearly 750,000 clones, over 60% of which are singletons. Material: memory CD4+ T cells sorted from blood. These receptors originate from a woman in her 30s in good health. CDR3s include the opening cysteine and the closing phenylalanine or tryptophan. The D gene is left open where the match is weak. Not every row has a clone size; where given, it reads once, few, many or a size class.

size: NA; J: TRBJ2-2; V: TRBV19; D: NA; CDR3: CASSTLPGAGGTGELFF; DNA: TGTGCCAGTAGTACTCTCCCGGGGGCAGGAGGCACCGGGGAGCTGTTTTTT
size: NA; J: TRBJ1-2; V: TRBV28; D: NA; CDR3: CASSFDGNYGYTF; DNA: TGTGCCAGCAGTTTCGACGGAAACTATGGCTACACCTTC
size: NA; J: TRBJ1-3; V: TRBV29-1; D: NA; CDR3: CSGGVAGNTIYF; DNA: TGCAGCGGGGGGGTGGCTGGAAACACCATATATTTT
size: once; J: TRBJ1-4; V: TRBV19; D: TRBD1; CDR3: CASSIIRRSGTGRSSTNEKLFF; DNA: TGTGCCAGTAGTATAATCCGTCGGTCCGGGACAGGGCGATCCTCAACTAATGAAAAACTGTTTTTT
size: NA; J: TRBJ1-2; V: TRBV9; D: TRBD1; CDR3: CASSVDGTGTYGYTF; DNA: TGTGCCAGCAGCGTAGATGGGACAGGCACCTATGGCTACACCTTC
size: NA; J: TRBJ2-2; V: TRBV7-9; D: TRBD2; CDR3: CASSSFGGANTGELFF; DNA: TGTGCCAGCAGCTCCTTTGGGGGGGCGAACACCGGGGAGCTGTTTTTT
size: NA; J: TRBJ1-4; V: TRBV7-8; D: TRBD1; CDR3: CASSLAHRGGKLFF; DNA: TGTGCCAGCAGCTTAGCGCACAGGGGGGGAAAACTGTTTTTT
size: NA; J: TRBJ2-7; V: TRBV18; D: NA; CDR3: CASSPQDPYEQYF; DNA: TGTGCCAGCTCACCACAGGACCCTTACGAGCAGTACTTC
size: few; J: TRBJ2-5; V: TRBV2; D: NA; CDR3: CASSAGTRGETQYF; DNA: TGTGCCAGCAGTGCCGGGACGCGTGGGGAGACCCAGTACTTC
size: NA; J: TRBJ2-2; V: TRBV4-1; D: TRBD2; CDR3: CASSRSGRNGELFF; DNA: TGCGCCAGCAGCCGAAGCGGGAGGAACGGGGAGCTGTTTTTT
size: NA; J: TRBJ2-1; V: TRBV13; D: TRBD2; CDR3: CASSQPASGNRYNEQFF; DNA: TGTGCCAGCAGCCAACCAGCTAGCGGGAATAGGTACAATGAGCAGTTCTTC
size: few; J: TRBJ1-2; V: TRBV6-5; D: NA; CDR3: CASSPGGGYTF; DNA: TGTGCCAGCAGCCCGGGGGGTGGCTACACCTTC
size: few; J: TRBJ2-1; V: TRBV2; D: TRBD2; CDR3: CASSFSGSSYNEQFF; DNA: TGTGCCAGCAGCTTTAGCGGGAGCTCCTACAATGAGCAGTTCTTC
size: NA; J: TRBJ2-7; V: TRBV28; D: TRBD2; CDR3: CASSRMTSGTYEQYF; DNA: TGTGCCAGCAGTAGAATGACTAGCGGCACCTACGAGCAGTACTTC
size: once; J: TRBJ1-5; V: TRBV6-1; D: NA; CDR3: CASSDGREFTQPQHF; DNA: TGTGCCAGCAGTGATGGCAGGGAGTTCACTCAGCCCCAGCATTTT
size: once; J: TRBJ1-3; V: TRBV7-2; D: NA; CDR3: CASSPRYLSGNTIYF; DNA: TGTGCCAGCAGCCCTAGGTATCTCTCTGGAAACACCATATATTTT
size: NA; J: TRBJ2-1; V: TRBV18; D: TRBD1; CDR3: CASSPGTGAYNEQFF; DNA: TGTGCCAGCTCACCAGGGACAGGGGCCTACAATGAGCAGTTCTTC
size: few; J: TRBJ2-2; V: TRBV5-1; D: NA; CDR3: CASSQGGQAGTGELFF; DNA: TGCGCCAGCAGCCAGGGTGGTCAAGCGGGCACCGGGGAGCTGTTTTTT
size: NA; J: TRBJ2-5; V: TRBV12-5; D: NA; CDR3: CASGLETETQYF; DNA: TGTGCTAGTGGTTTGGAGACGGAGACCCAGTACTTC
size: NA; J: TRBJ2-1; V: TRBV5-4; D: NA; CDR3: CASSGKGSGKGEQFF; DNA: TGTGCCAGCAGCGGAAAGGGGTCAGGGAAGGGTGAGCAGTTCTTC
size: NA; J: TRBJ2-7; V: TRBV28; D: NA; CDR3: CASSFTGIYEQYF; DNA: TGTGCCAGCAGTTTTACGGGCATCTACGAGCAGTACTTC
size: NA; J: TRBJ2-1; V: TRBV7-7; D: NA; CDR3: CASSLNRVNEQFF; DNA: TGTGCCAGCAGCTTAAATAGGGTCAATGAGCAGTTCTTC
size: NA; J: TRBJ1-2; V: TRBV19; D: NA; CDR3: CASSILWDTSNYGYTF; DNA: TGTGCCAGTAGTATCCTCTGGGACACCTCTAACTATGGCTACACCTTC
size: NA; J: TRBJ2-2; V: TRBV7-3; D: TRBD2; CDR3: CASSLVSGTTNTGELFF; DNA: TGTGCCAGCAGCTTAGTATCCGGGACTACGAACACCGGGGAGCTGTTTTTT
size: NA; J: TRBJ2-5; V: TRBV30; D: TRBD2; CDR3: CAWGLARETQYF; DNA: TGTGCCTGGGGACTAGCGCGAGAGACCCAGTACTTC
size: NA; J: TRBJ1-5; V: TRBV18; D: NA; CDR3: CASSPLGQGAQPQHF; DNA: TGTGCCAGCTCACCATTAGGGCAAGGGGCTCAGCCCCAGCATTTT
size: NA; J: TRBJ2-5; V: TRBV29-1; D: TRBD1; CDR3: CSPRTGAETQYF; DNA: TGCAGCCCCAGGACAGGGGCAGAGACCCAGTACTTC
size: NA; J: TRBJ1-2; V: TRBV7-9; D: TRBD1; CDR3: CASSFTGGTTKGYTF; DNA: TGTGCCAGCAGCTTTACAGGGGGCACGACGAAAGGCTACACCTTC
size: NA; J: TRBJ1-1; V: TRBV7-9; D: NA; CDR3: CASSLSGPEAFF; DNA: TGTGCCAGCAGCTTATCAGGGCCGGAAGCTTTCTTT
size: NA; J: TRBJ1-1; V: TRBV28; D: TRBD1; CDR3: CASRSTGGADTEAFF; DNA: TGTGCCAGCAGGTCGACAGGGGGCGCGGACACTGAAGCTTTCTTT
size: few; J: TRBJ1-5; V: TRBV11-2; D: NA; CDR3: CASSLVAGPNQPQHF; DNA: TGTGCCAGCAGCTTAGTGGCAGGGCCAAATCAGCCCCAGCATTTT
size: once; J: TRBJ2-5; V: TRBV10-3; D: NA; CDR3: CAISVRAQETQYF; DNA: TGTGCCATCAGTGTAAGGGCGCAAGAGACCCAGTACTTC
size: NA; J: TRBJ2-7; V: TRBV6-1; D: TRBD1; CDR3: CASRSGQGSEQYF; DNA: TGTGCCAGCAGGTCGGGACAGGGGAGCGAGCAGTACTTC
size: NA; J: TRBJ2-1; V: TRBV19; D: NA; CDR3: CASSIQYNEQFF; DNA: TGTGCCAGTAGTATCCAATACAATGAGCAGTTCTTC